The source of this T cell receptor (beta chain) is a study of TIL therapy for anti-PD-1-resistant metastatic lung cancer (dated by TCRdb to 2020 to 2023). In terms of the full investigation: Before any PD-1/PD-L1 blockade was given, tumors were harvested, nivolumab was then administered, and patients who progressed went on to receive lymphodepletion, an infusion of expanded TIL, and IL-2. Enrolled patients had a median age of around 58 years (range 38-75) and a median tumor PD-L1 proportion score of less than 7%. A median non-synonymous tumor mutation burden of about 1.6 mutations per megabase was determined across the cohort by whole-exome sequencing. Clonotypes were tracked across tumor, expanded TIL product and serial blood samples by T cell receptor beta sequencing of tumor and peripheral blood. Most of the cohort had lung adenocarcinoma, including a few EGFR-mutant tumors and two ALK-rearranged tumors, and half of the patients were either current or former smokers.

The label giving this sample's time point can be read as: pre-treatment sample, taken before nivolumab and TIL therapy. A phase I trial run at two centers enrolled adults with stage 4 NSCLC between late 2017 and January 2020. The samples were drawn from an open-label, single-arm phase I trial testing tumor-infiltrating lymphocyte therapy combined with nivolumab in advanced non-small cell lung cancer. Blood mononuclear cells were isolated from EDTA tubes by Ficoll gradient and were snap-frozen as pellets, and DNA was extracted with a Qiagen mini-prep kit. Overall results and qualifications from the work: The study protocol defined all tumor marker inferences as exploratory. The baseline peripheral repertoire was partially replaced by infused TIL clonotypes, which then decayed over months, and no apparent association between persistence and response was found. The cohort was highly selected, including more treatment-naive, never-smoker and oncogene-addicted patients than is typical, which limits generalizability.

The immunoSEQ v3 hsTCRB kit was used to amplify TCR beta CDR3 regions from genomic DNA through bias-controlled multiplex PCR. An Illumina NextSeq 500 was used to sequence the TCR libraries, reaching some 2 million read pairs at survey level or 5-6 million at deep level. The original pipeline was this. The immunoSEQ Analyzer software assigned V, D and J genes, filtered out non-productive sequences, and reported clonality. Repertoires were compared by productive Simpson clonality and by the Morisita overlap index of productive TRB rearrangements between infused TIL and blood. The absolute count of a clonotype in blood was estimated by multiplying the lymphocyte count by the CD3+ fraction and by the productive frequency of the clone. TCRdb's version of the immuneACCESS table is confined to in-frame rearrangements and falls short of the full clone set. An unresolved V gene accounts for under half of the shortfall where checked; the remainder is of unknown origin. The V and J calls and clone size are taken from that table; D and trimming were inferred from the DNA. For this sample there are about 36,000 clones; roughly 80% appear just once. Of the sample, 4.5% to 7% is held by the ten largest clones.

Concerning this clone: This clone's antigen is unknown. Base qualities were left out, and no much larger clone turns up one base away.

From the cysteine up to the phenylalanine, the CDR3 has a length of 17 residues. Left in the record is the CDR3 DNA by itself, 51 bases read in frame from the first base. V is shortened by 4 bases, J by 4 bases, and the region joining them spans 22 bases. The germline V gene (reference sequence) sets CDR1 to SEHNR and CDR2 to FQNEAQ. The receptor comes from a person aged 25 to 85 with non-small cell lung cancer. The material was blood, obtained at baseline. The chain is assembled from TRBV7-9 and TRBJ1-2; possibly the D gene is TRBD1, per 5 matching bases. The nucleotide sequence is given as TGTGCCAGCAGCTCCCTTAAGGGGAGAGCGGACCCCTATGGCTACACCTTC. It specifies CASSSLKGRADPYGYTF.